The present T cell receptor beta chain was sequenced within a study of blood T cell repertoires in COVID-19. Study background: T cells, B-cell-depleted T cells, or PBMCs supplied cDNA or gDNA.

Some clones are missing from TCRdb's copy, which holds only in-frame ones; the method was immunoSEQ multiplex PCR. Of 120,000 to 150,000 clones listed, over 80% were seen once; the top ten hold roughly 6.4%. The junction had 12 bases not matched to a gene; V was cut back by 4 bases and J by 3 bases. This CDR3 region has 16 residues. Germline-derived CDR1 and CDR2 are SGDLS and YYNGEE. The cohort comprised adults aged roughly 18 to 100 years residing in 20 to 30 US areas. Allocation to cohorts depended on clinical history reported by the participants. This clone was found once. The sample was PBMCs or T cells enriched from blood (not recorded which). This receptor was taken from a woman aged 35 to 49 who had recovered from COVID-19. This chain links TRBV9 with TRBJ2-7; 8 positions agree with TRBD1. Here the CDR3 DNA reads TGTGCCAGCAGCCCCCGTAGTTTGGACAGGGTCTACGAGCAGTACTTC. Its translation is CASSPRSLDRVYEQYF.